Listed below are T cell receptor beta chains from one sample, sequenced in a study of blood T cell repertoires in COVID-19. The assay was immunoSEQ multiplex PCR, and TCRdb's table has in-frame clones only and misses some. The sample lists about 180,000 clones, more than 70% occurring once. Input material: PBMCs or T cells enriched from blood (not recorded which). These receptors were taken from a man in his forties who had recovered from COVID-19. The CDR3 runs from the conserved cysteine through the conserved F or W. Each record gives: V gene, J gene, CDR3 protein.

>TRBV14|TRBJ1-1
CASSQGNTIEAFF
>TRBV15|TRBJ1-1
CATSTQEGATRF
>TRBV30|TRBJ1-6
CAWSQGLGNSPLHF
>TRBV18|TRBJ1-2
CASSTGPGYGYTF
>TRBV4-1|TRBJ1-2
CASSQDGGGYGYTF
>TRBV7-7|TRBJ2-2
CASSPLPSGGSGELFF
>TRBV10-3|TRBJ1-2
CAISESWSGYTF
>TRBV12-3/TRBV12-4|TRBJ1-5
CASNDREEQPQHF
>TRBV28|TRBJ1-2
CASSLSTGWGYTF
>TRBV6-5|TRBJ2-2
CASTPHQGVTGELFF
>TRBV27|TRBJ2-3
CASSSPGTRRPLRADTQYF
>TRBV7-2|TRBJ2-1
CASTEDSYLNEQFF
>TRBV7-2|TRBJ2-1
CASSLRASGSLYNEQFF
>TRBV6-5|TRBJ1-1
CASSSRTYNTEAFF
>TRBV6-4|TRBJ2-7
CATEIGAEQYF
>TRBV6-5|TRBJ2-7
CASGPQGGPPEQYF
>TRBV29-1|TRBJ1-5
CSVASKGGDSNQPQHF